Listed here is a single TCR beta chain. What it binds is unknown. V was cut by 6 bases and J by 4 bases, with 15 bases left in between. The germline V gene encodes CDR1 MDHEN and CDR2 SYDVKM. There are 14 residues in the CDR3. The sample originates from a study of cytomegalovirus exposure and HLA in healthy donors. Study context: According to later analysis, the same platform produced the roughly 110 validation and some 680 first-cohort repertoires. Findings and caveats of the study: Fewer than 200 TCR beta chains were listed as cytomegalovirus-associated. The tendency of first-cohort TCR clusters to co-occur in the 120 or so validation repertoires emerged from a later analysis. Reports described diagnosis of cytomegalovirus status by the classifier as highly specific and sensitive.

Produced via immunoSEQ multiplex PCR; TCRdb's table is partial and in-frame only. The sample consists of roughly 90,000 clones, approximately 93% of them appearing once. Material: PBMCs. The chain has TRBV28 and TRBJ1-1; possible D gene TRBD1, 6 bases. This receptor was taken from a woman in her thirties in good health and CMV-seropositive. The CDR3, as DNA: TGTGCCAGCAGGGCTACAGGGTTAGTCACTGAAGCTTTCTTT. Amino acid sequence: CASRATGLVTEAFF.